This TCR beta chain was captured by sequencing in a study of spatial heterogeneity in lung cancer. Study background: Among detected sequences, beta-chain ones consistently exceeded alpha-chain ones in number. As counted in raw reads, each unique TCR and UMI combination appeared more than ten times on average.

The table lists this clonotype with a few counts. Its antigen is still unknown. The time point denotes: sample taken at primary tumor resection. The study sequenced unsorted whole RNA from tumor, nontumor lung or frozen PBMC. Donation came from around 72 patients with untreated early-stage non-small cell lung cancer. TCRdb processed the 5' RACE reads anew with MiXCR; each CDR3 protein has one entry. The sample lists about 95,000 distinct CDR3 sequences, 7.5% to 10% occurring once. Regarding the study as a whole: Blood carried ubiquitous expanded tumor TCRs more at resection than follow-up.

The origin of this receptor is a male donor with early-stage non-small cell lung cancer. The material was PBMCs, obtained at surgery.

CDR3 amino acids: CASSGLEGETQYF. CDR3 DNA: TGTGCCAGCAGTGGTCTCGAGGGGGAGACCCAGTACTTC. V is TRBV2 and J is TRBJ2-5; D possibly matches TRBD1 or TRBD2 (5 bases each). V was cut by 4 bases and J by 5 bases, with 11 bases left in between. The CDR3 has 13 residues. Germline V gives CDR1 SNHLY, CDR2 FYNNEI.